These 13 T cell receptor beta chains originate from one sample sequenced in a study of cytomegalovirus exposure and HLA in healthy donors. It was with 60 Vbeta and 13 Jbeta primers that the PCR ran. Profiling relied on immunoSEQ multiplex PCR, and the TCRdb table lists in-frame clones only, not all of them. The table includes about 150,000 clones, over 75% detected once. Material: PBMCs. The origin of the receptors is a woman aged 25 to 39 in good health and CMV-seronegative.

V and J are TRBV5-1 and TRBJ2-7; TRBD1 might be the D (6 bases). This CDR3 is 15 amino acids long. With 4 bases removed from V and 1 base from J, the gap between germline ends came to 15 bases. The V gene's germline CDR1 is SGHRS and CDR2 YFSETQ. The DNA of the CDR3 is TGCGCCAGCAGCAACTACAGGGCGACGTCCTACGAGCAGTACTTC. This sequence encodes CASSNYRATSYEQYF.

The V gene is TRBV29-1, the J gene TRBJ2-1; weak D call: TRBD2 (7 bases). Germline V gives CDR1 SQVTM, CDR2 ANQGSEA. The CDR3 is 11 residues long. The CDR3 nucleotides are TGCGCGGGGGCGTCCTACAATGAGCAGTTCTTC. Amino acids: CAGASYNEQFF.

The genes are TRBV2 and TRBJ2-7; a possible D gene is TRBD1 (5 bases). Germline loops: CDR1 SNHLY, CDR2 FYNNEI. V gave up 6 bases and J gave up 2 bases, with 8 bases separating them. The CDR3 totals 12 residues. The CDR3 is CASRGAAYEQYF. CDR3 bases: TGTGCCAGCAGAGGGGCCGCCTACGAGCAGTACTTC.

J is TRBJ2-1 and V is TRBV9, with D possibly TRBD2 on 6 matching bases. The ends were cut back, 4 bases at V and 0 bases at J, with 14 bases in the middle. This CDR3 spans 16 amino acids. The germline CDR1 and CDR2 sequences are SGDLS and YYNGEE. The CDR3 reads CASSPRDWSSYNEQFF. CDR3 DNA: TGTGCCAGCAGCCCGCGGGACTGGAGCTCCTACAATGAGCAGTTCTTC.

The CDR3 region is CASSRDRDPQPQHF. The CDR3 DNA sequence: TGCGCCAGCAGTCGGGACAGGGACCCTCAGCCCCAGCATTTT. The chain links TRBV5-1 to TRBJ1-5, with TRBD1 identical over 9 bases. The CDR3 is made up of 14 amino acids. Per germline, CDR1 SGHRS and CDR2 YFSETQ. V dropped 5 bases and J dropped 6; count of bases not matched to a gene: 6.

This chain links TRBV30 with TRBJ2-2, with a weak D call TRBD2 (6 bases). Germline V gene lookup returns CDR1 GTSNPN and CDR2 SVGIG (reference sequence). V dropped 4 bases and J dropped 5 bases, with 17 bases sitting between them. The CDR3 runs 15 residues. CDR3 nucleotides: TGTGCCTGGATACCCCTGACTAGTGATACCGGGGAGCTGTTTTTT. It specifies CAWIPLTSDTGELFF. Variable domain in full (rest from reference TRBV30 and TRBJ2-2): SQTIHQWPATLVQPVGSPLSLECTVEGTSNPNLYWYRQAAGRGLQLLFYSVGIGQISSEVPQNLSASRPQDRQFILSSKKLLLSDSGFYLCAWIPLTSDTGELFFGEGSRLTVL.

V is TRBV5-5 and J is TRBJ1-4, with no clear D. V was pared by 3 bases and J by 2 bases, with 11 bases between. Germline lookup yields CDR1 SGHKS and CDR2 YYEKEE (reference sequence). CDR3 size: 15 residues. The CDR3 sequence: CASSWTGSTNEKLFF. Written as DNA, the CDR3 is TGTGCCAGCAGCTGGACGGGGTCTACTAATGAAAAACTGTTTTTT.

This clone has ten or more counts. Here the CDR3 DNA reads TGCGCCAGCAGCCAAGAAGAAAGAGGGTTCCCTGGATACAATGAGCAGTTCTTC. Protein: CASSQEERGFPGYNEQFF. The V and J genes are TRBV4-1 and TRBJ2-1; possible D gene TRBD2, 5 bases. The V gene lost 0 bases and the J gene lost 4 bases, with 19 bases spanning the gap. CDR3 length equals 18 residues. Germline V gene sequence: CDR1 MGHRA, CDR2 YSYEKL.

This sequence joins TRBV11-2 and TRBJ1-6, with D unclear. Deletions cut 5 bases from V and 7 bases from J, with 9 bases between. The germline V gene has CDR1 SGHAT and CDR2 FQNNGV. This CDR3 has 13 residues. The DNA of the CDR3 is TGTGCCAGCAGCCCGAGGCCAAATTCACCCCTCCACTTT. This sequence encodes CASSPRPNSPLHF.

V gene TRBV2 combines with J gene TRBJ2-1; 10 bases map to TRBD2. The CDR3 extends over 16 amino acids. J lost 6 bases, V lost 3 bases, and 8 bases had no gene match. Germline V gene lookup returns CDR1 SNHLY and CDR2 FYNNEI. The CDR3 sequence: CASSDTLAGAGNEQFF. CDR3 sequence (DNA): TGTGCCAGCAGTGATACGCTAGCGGGAGCCGGCAATGAGCAGTTCTTC.

V and J are TRBV6-9 and TRBJ1-1, with D unresolved. V was trimmed by 3 bases and J by 8 bases, leaving 10 bases between them. The germline V gene encodes CDR1 MNHGY and CDR2 SVAAGI. CDR3 length: 12 amino acids. This chain's CDR3 is CASSYHRGEAFF. The CDR3 DNA reads TGTGCCAGCAGTTACCACCGCGGGGAAGCTTTCTTT.

The chain recombines TRBV11-1 with TRBJ2-2, with D possibly TRBD2 on 5 matching bases. The CDR3 sequence is 16 residues long. V dropped 6 bases and J dropped 5 bases, with 19 bases sitting between them. Germline assignment: CDR1 SGHAT and CDR2 FQDESV (reference sequence). In DNA form, the CDR3 reads TGTGCCAGCAGACCGTCACAGATTTCGGGGACCGGGGAGCTGTTTTTT. The encoded protein is CASRPSQISGTGELFF. The complete variable domain, with remaining parts taken from reference TRBV11-1 and TRBJ2-2, reads EAEVAQSPRYKITEKSQAVAFWCDPISGHATLYWYRQILGQGPELLVQFQDESVVDDSQLPKDRFSAERLKGVDSTLKIQPAELGDSAMYLCASRPSQISGTGELFFGEGSRLTVL.

In this sample, this clone turned up once. The V call is TRBV6-1, the J call TRBJ1-1; D might be TRBD1 (5 bases). V lost 4 bases, J lost 0 bases, and 12 bases lay in between. Germline CDR1 is MNHNS and CDR2 is SASEGT. CDR3 size: 15 residues. CDR3 nucleotide sequence: TGTGCCAGCAGTGTTTGGGGGGGGATGAACACTGAAGCTTTCTTT. Its translation: CASSVWGGMNTEAFF.